A selection of T cell receptor beta chains follows, all from one sample in a study of blood T cell repertoires in COVID-19. TCRdb's table, derived via immunoSEQ multiplex PCR, lists solely in-frame clones and lacks some. The table has some 250,000 clones, around 83% seen once. The sample comprised peripheral blood. These receptors were obtained from a man between 25 and 39 years old who had recovered from COVID-19. The CDR3 runs from the conserved cysteine through the conserved F or W. The order of the fields is J gene, D gene, V gene, clone size, CDR3 DNA, CDR3 protein. A D gene is named only where the DNA matches it firmly. Clone sizes are given selectively: once, few, many, or a class where the clone is expanded.

TRBJ1-1,TRBD1,TRBV18,-,TGTGCCAGCCGGAAGGAAAGAAGACAGGGGGCACCTGAAGCTTTCTTT,CASRKERRQGAPEAFF
TRBJ1-6,TRBD1,TRBV6-5,-,TGTGCCAGCACCCCGGGACAGTTCTATAATTCACCCCTCCACTTT,CASTPGQFYNSPLHF
TRBJ1-1,-,TRBV4-2,-,TGTGCCAGCATGGAGTCGGGAAGGGAGACTGAAGCTTTCTTT,CASMESGRETEAFF
TRBJ1-1,-,TRBV10-1,-,TGCGCCAGCAAAGAAGGGGGGGGCACTGAAGCTTTCTTT,CASKEGGGTEAFF
TRBJ2-2,-,TRBV6-5,few,TGTGCCAGCACCTGGACAGACACCGGGGAGCTGTTTTTT,CASTWTDTGELFF
TRBJ1-5,-,TRBV5-1,-,TGCGCCAGCAGCTTGTCAGGGCCCAATCAGCCCCAGCATTTT,CASSLSGPNQPQHF
TRBJ1-1,-,TRBV19,-,TGTGCCAGTACCCTAAAGGGGCCACTGAACACTGAAGCTTTCTTT,CASTLKGPLNTEAFF
TRBJ2-3,TRBD1,TRBV11-3,-,TGTGCCAGCAGCCCGGTGACAGGGGGTGGACCAGATACGCAGTATTTT,CASSPVTGGGPDTQYF
TRBJ2-6,-,TRBV11-2,once,TGTGCCAGCACCGGGACACAACCCTCTGGGGCCAACGTCCTGACTTTC,CASTGTQPSGANVLTF
TRBJ2-6,-,TRBV9,once,TGTGCCAGCAGCCAGATCCCTGGGGCCAACGTCCTGACTTTC,CASSQIPGANVLTF
TRBJ2-7,TRBD2,TRBV9,-,TGTGCCAGCAGCGTAGGGCTAGCGGGGGGGAATCGGAATGAGCAGTACTTC,CASSVGLAGGNRNEQYF
TRBJ1-2,TRBD1,TRBV19,-,TGTGCCAGTAGTATACAGGGGGCGTCTGGCTACACCTTC,CASSIQGASGYTF
TRBJ2-2,-,TRBV5-4,-,TGTGCCAGCAGCTTGTCTACCGGGGAGCTGTTTTTT,CASSLSTGELFF
TRBJ2-5,TRBD2,TRBV19,once,TGTGCCAGTAGTCCCTCCGGGACTAGCGGTTCGGAGACCCAGTACTTC,CASSPSGTSGSETQYF
TRBJ2-5,-,TRBV2,-,TGTGCCAGCAGGTTGAGCGGAATGATGGGGACCCAGTACTTC,CASRLSGMMGTQYF
TRBJ2-5,-,TRBV6-5,-,TGTGCCAGCAGTCCCGGACAGATGGAGACCCAGTACTTC,CASSPGQMETQYF
TRBJ2-3,TRBD1,TRBV13,once,TGTGCCAGCAGCCTCCGTGGGACAGGGGTGGATACGCAGTATTTT,CASSLRGTGVDTQYF
TRBJ1-1,-,TRBV5-5,-,TGTGCCAGCAGCTTGGCCCCTGACGGGATCGAAGCTTTCTTT,CASSLAPDGIEAFF
TRBJ2-1,-,TRBV5-4,-,TGTGCCAGCAGCTTGGGCGGGGCCGACAATGAGCAGTTCTTC,CASSLGGADNEQFF
TRBJ2-1,-,TRBV27,-,TGTGCCAGCAGTTTAAAGGGGTTCCCAGGTAATGAGCAGTTCTTC,CASSLKGFPGNEQFF
TRBJ2-1,-,TRBV3-1/TRBV3-2,-,TGTGCCAGCAGCCAAATTCCCGGGAGCTCCTACAATGAGCAGTTCTTC,CASSQIPGSSYNEQFF
TRBJ1-3,-,TRBV29-1,-,TGCAGCGTTGTCCCCCGGGGGGCTGGAAACACCATATATTTT,CSVVPRGAGNTIYF
TRBJ2-1,TRBD2,TRBV6-4,-,TGTGCCAGCAGTGGGACTAGCGGGGGTGAGGAGAATGAGCAGTTCTTC,CASSGTSGGEENEQFF
TRBJ1-3,TRBD1,TRBV2,once,TGTGCCAGCCGAGGGACAGGGGTAAACACCATATATTTT,CASRGTGVNTIYF
TRBJ2-5,TRBD2,TRBV2,-,TGTGCCAGCAGTGATGGCGGGGGGACGCAAGAGACCCAGTACTTC,CASSDGGGTQETQYF
TRBJ1-4,-,TRBV19,-,TGTGCCAGTAGTCTCATGGGGGGGGTTCGGGAAAAACTGTTTTTT,CASSLMGGVREKLFF
TRBJ2-5,-,TRBV20-1,-,TGCAGTGCCTACCAAGAGACCCAGTACTTC,CSAYQETQYF
TRBJ2-3,TRBD1,TRBV9,-,TGTGCCAGCAGCGTGGGGACAGGGAGAACAGATACGCAGTATTTT,CASSVGTGRTDTQYF
TRBJ1-2,-,TRBV23-1,-,TGCGCCAGGTGGAGTCGGGGGGGTGGCTACACCTTC,CARWSRGGGYTF
TRBJ1-2,-,TRBV15,once,TGTGCCACCAGCAGGGGGGGGGCTAACTATGGCTACACCTTC,CATSRGGANYGYTF
TRBJ2-7,TRBD1,TRBV6-5,-,TGTGCCAGCACTAAGCAGGGGGATGGCTACGAGCAGTACTTC,CASTKQGDGYEQYF
TRBJ1-2,TRBD1,TRBV29-1,-,TGCAGCGGGCGGAAGGGACAGGATGGCTACACCTTC,CSGRKGQDGYTF
TRBJ1-2,-,TRBV7-2,-,TGTGCCAGCAGCGTAGGGCTGATTAATGGCTACACCTTC,CASSVGLINGYTF
TRBJ1-1,-,TRBV27,-,TGTGCCAGCAGCGCGGTGGCGAACACTGAAGCTTTCTTT,CASSAVANTEAFF
TRBJ2-7,TRBD2,TRBV19,-,TGTGCCAGTAGCACGGGCGGGGGGCTCCCGTTCATGTACTTC,CASSTGGGLPFMYF
TRBJ2-1,TRBD2,TRBV7-2,-,TGTGCCAGCAGCCTAGGACTAGCGGGGGGTGAGCAGTTCTTC,CASSLGLAGGEQFF
TRBJ2-2,TRBD2,TRBV5-4,-,TGTGCCAGCAGCTTGGGACTAGCGGGGGGGGCCGGGGAGCTGTTTTTT,CASSLGLAGGAGELFF
TRBJ2-7,TRBD2,TRBV5-1,-,TGCGCCAGCAGCTTGGATGCTAGCGGGGGACCGTACGAGCAGTACTTC,CASSLDASGGPYEQYF
TRBJ2-1,-,TRBV4-1,few,TGCGCCAGCAGCCAAGTCGGGGTTTACAATGAGCAGTTCTTC,CASSQVGVYNEQFF
TRBJ1-4,-,TRBV27,-,TGTGCCAGCAGTTTATGGGCAGGGTCAAAACTGTTTTTT,CASSLWAGSKLFF
TRBJ1-5,TRBD1,TRBV18,-,TGTGCCAGCTCACCAGGGACAGGGGGCGCCGGGGGTGGCAATCAGCCCCAGCATTTT,CASSPGTGGAGGGNQPQHF
TRBJ2-3,-,TRBV18,-,TGTGCCAGCTCACGATCAACCTCCGGGACTGGCCACACAGATACGCAGTATTTT,CASSRSTSGTGHTDTQYF